This T cell receptor (beta chain) originates from a study of identical twins. CDR1 SGDLS and CDR2 YYNGEE come from the germline V gene. V lost 1 base to trimming and J lost 4 bases, with 11 bases between them. The CDR3 has 14 residues. One entry per CDR3 protein results from TCRdb running MiXCR on the 5' RACE reads. The sample contains some 1,600,000 distinct CDR3 sequences, less than 40% of which appear only once. The material sequenced was cord blood. The genes are TRBV9 and TRBJ1-2, with D possibly TRBD1 on 6 matching bases. The receptor was derived from a newborn girl in good health. The CDR3 is CASSVTGTPYGYTF. The DNA for the CDR3 is TGTGCCAGCAGCGTAACCGGGACACCCTATGGCTACACCTTC. The variable domain in full, completed from reference TRBV9 and TRBJ1-2, reads DSGVTQTPKHLITATGQRVTLRCSPRSGDLSVYWYQQSLDQGLQFLIQYYNGEERAKGNILERFSAQQFPDLHSELNLSSLELGDSALYFCASSVTGTPYGYTFGSGTRLTVV.